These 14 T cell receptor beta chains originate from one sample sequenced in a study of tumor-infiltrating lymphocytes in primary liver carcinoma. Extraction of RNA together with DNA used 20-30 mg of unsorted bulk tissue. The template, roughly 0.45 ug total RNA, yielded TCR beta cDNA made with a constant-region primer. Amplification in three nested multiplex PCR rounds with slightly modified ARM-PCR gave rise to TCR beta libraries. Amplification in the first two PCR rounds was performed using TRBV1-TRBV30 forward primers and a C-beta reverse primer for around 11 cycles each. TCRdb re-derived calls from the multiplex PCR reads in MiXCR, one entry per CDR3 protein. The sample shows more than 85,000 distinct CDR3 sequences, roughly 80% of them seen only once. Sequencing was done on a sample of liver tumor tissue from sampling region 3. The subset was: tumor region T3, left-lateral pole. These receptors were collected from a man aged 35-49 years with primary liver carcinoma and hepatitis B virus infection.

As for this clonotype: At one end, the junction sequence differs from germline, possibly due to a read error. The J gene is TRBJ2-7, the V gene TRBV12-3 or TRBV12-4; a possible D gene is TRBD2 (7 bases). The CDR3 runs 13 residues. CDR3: CARSLGGAGDQYF. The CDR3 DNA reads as TGTGCCAGGAGTTTAGGGGGGGCCGGGGATCAGTACTTC.

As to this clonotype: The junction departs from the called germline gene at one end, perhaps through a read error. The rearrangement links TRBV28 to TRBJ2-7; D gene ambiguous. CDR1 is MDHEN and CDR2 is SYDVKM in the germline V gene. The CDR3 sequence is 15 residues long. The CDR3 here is CTSSSYSRSSYEQYF. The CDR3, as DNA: TGTACCAGCAGTTCTTACTCGAGGAGCTCCTATGAGCAGTACTTC. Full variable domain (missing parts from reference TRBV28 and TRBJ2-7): DVKVTQSSRYLVKRTGEKVFLECVQDMDHENMFWYRQDPGLGLRLIYFSYDVKMKEKGDIPEGYSVSREKKERFSLILESASTNQTSMYLCTSSSYSRSSYEQYFGPGTRLTVT.

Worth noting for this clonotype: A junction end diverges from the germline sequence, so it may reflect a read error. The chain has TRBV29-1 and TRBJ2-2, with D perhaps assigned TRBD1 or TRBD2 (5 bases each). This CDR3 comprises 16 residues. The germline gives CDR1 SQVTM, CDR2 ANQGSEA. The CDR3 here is CSVENPLGTNTWELFF. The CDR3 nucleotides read TGCAGCGTTGAAAACCCCCTGGGGACCAACACCTGGGAGTTGTTTTTT.

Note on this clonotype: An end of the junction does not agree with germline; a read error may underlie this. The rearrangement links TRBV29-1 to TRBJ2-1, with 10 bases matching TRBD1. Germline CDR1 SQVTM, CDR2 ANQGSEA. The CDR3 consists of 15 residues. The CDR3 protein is CSVEFGTGDFYERFF. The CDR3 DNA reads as TGCAGCGTTGAGTTCGGGACAGGGGACTTTTATGAGCGGTTCTTC.

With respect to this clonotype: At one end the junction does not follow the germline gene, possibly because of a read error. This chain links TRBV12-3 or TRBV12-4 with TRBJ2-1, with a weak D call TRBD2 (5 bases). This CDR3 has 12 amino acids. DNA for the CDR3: TGTGCCAACAGCCCACTAGGCAATGAGCAGTCCTTC. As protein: CANSPLGNEQSF.

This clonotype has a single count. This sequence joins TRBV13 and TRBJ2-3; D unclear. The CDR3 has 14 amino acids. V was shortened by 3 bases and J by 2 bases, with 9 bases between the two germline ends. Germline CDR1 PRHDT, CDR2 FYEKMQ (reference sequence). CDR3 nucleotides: TGTGCCAGCAGCTTGGGCAGATTCACAGATACGCAGTATTTT. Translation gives CASSLGRFTDTQYF.

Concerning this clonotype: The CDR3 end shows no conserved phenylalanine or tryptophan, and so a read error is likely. CDR3 sequence: CASRYRGSGANVLTL. The CDR3, as DNA: TGTGCCAGTAGATACAGGGGCTCTGGGGCCAACGTCCTGACTTTA. The rearrangement uses TRBV6-5 and TRBJ2-6; 7 nucleotides align to TRBD1. V was pared by 9 bases and J by 0 bases, with 5 bases of the junction left unmatched. Germline loops: CDR1 MNHEY, CDR2 SVGAGI. The CDR3 covers 15 residues.

The CDR3, as DNA: TGTACCATCAGCTTAGTAGGGGGAACAGGGAGCAATCAGCCCCAGCATTTT. It yields the protein CTISLVGGTGSNQPQHF. This chain connects TRBV11-2 to TRBJ1-5; the D gene is possibly TRBD1 (6 bases). CDR1 is SGHAT, CDR2 FQNNGV, per germline. The CDR3 has 17 residues.

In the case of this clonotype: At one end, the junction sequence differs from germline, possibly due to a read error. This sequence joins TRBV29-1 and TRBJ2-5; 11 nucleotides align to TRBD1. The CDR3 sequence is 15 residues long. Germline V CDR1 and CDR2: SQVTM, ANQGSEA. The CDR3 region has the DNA TGTAGTGTTGAAGCGGACAGGGGGCAAGCAGAGACCCAGTACTTC. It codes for CSVEADRGQAETQYF.

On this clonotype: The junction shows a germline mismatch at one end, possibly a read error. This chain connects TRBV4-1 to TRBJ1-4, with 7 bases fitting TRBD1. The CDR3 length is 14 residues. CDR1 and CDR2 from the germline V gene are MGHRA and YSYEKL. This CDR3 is CARSQVRTGEELFF. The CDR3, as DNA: TGCGCCAGGAGCCAAGTACGGACAGGCGAAGAACTGTTTTTT.

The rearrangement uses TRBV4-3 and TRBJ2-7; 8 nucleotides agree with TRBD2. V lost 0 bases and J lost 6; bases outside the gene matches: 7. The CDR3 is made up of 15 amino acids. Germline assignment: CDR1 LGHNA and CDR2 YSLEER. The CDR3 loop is CASSQDMGAGGEQYF. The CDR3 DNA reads TGCGCCAGCAGCCAAGATATGGGGGCGGGAGGCGAGCAGTACTTC.

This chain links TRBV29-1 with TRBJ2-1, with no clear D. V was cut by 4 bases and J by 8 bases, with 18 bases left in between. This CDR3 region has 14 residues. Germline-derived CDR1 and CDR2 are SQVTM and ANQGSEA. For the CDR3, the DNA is TGCAGCGTTGGTATGACTGCAAGGGTCTATGAGCAGTTCTTC. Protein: CSVGMTARVYEQFF.

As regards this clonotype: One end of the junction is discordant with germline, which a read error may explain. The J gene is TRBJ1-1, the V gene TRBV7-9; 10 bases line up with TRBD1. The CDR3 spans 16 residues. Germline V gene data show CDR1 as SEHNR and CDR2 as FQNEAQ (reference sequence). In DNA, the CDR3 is TGTGTCAGCAGCCCCCGGTGGACAGGGGGAATCACTGAAGCTTTCTTT. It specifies CVSSPRWTGGITEAFF.

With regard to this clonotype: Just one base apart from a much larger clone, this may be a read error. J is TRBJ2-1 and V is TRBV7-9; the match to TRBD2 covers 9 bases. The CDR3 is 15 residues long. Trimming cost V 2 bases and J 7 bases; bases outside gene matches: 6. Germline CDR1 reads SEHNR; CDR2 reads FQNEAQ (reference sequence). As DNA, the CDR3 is TGTGCCAGCAGCTTAATGGCGGGAGGGAGGAATGAGCAGTTCTTC. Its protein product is CASSLMAGGRNEQFF. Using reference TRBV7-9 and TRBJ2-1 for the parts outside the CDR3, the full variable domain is DTGVSQNPRHKITKRGQNVTFRCDPISEHNRLYWYRQTLGQGPEFLTYFQNEAQLEKSRLLSDRFSAERPKGSFSTLEIQRTEQGDSAMYLCASSLMAGGRNEQFFGPGTRLTVL.